One and the same sample provided the 5 T cell receptor beta chains below, sequenced in a study of beta chain features in type 1 diabetes. The whole isolated RNA underwent reverse transcription, so sequencing captured expressed TCRB transcripts. Produced via immunoSEQ multiplex PCR; TCRdb's table is partial and in-frame only. The sample consists of about 160,000 clones, 8% to 9.5% of them appearing once. General study points: TCRB CDR3s from Type 1 diabetes patients were moderately but significantly shorter in all four CD4+ subsets.

These receptors' antigens are unknown. What was sequenced was central memory CD4+ T cells from blood. The source of these receptors is a young woman with type 1 diabetes.

The genes are TRBV5-1 and TRBJ1-5; possibly TRBD1 for D (5 bases). Trimming pared 9 bases from V and 5 bases from J, leaving 18 bases between. This CDR3 is built from 14 residues. Germline V lookup: CDR1 SGHRS, CDR2 YFSETQ. The CDR3 bases are TGCGCCATCGAGTTAGACAGTAAAGATCAGCCCCAGCATTTT. It yields the protein CAIELDSKDQPQHF. Full variable domain (outside the CDR3, taken from reference TRBV5-1 and TRBJ1-5): KAGVTQTPRYLIKTRGQQVTLSCSPISGHRSVSWYQQTPGQGLQFLFEYFSETQRNKGNFPGRFSGRQFSNSRSEMNVSTLELGDSALYLCAIELDSKDQPQHFGDGTRLSIL.

This clone was detected only a few times. The rearrangement links TRBV7-9 to TRBJ2-5; tentative D call: TRBD2 (6 bases). The CDR3 loop spans 16 amino acids. The germline CDR1 and CDR2 sequences are SEHNR and FQNEAQ (reference sequence). The V gene lost 5 bases and the J gene lost 5 bases, with 21 bases spanning the gap. The DNA of the CDR3 is TGTGCCAGCAGCGACGGGACTTACCTAGGGTCGGAGACCCAGTACTTC. Its translation: CASSDGTYLGSETQYF.

This clone was picked up a small number of times. The same CDR3 arises from other DNA sequences in this sample as well. This chain joins TRBV29-1 and TRBJ1-5; D might be TRBD1 (5 bases). Germline CDR1 reads SQVTM; CDR2 reads ANQGSEA. V shed 4 bases and J shed 3 bases, with 10 bases lying between them. The CDR3 is made up of 13 amino acids. The CDR3 region has the DNA TGCAGCGTTGCCGACAGAACCAATCAGCCCCAGCATTTT. Translating gives CSVADRTNQPQHF.

CDR3 DNA: TGTGCCAGCAGCTCTCAGGGAGATACGCAGTATTTT. This codes for CASSSQGDTQYF. The chain couples TRBV7-3 to TRBJ2-3, with D possibly matching TRBD1 (5 bases). Trimming stripped 4 bases from V and 5 bases from J, with 7 bases between. CDR1 and CDR2 from the germline V gene are SGHTA and FQGTGA. This CDR3 comprises 12 residues.

This clone appeared a few times. V and J are TRBV6-5 and TRBJ1-1, with 9 nucleotides matching TRBD1. V shed 7 bases, J shed 3 bases, and the junction held 9 bases outside the gene matches. This CDR3 has 15 amino acids. Germline lookup yields CDR1 MNHEY and CDR2 SVGAGI. The CDR3 nucleotides read TGTGCCAGCAAGGGACAGGGTAATTTTTACACTGAAGCTTTCTTT. It is translated as CASKGQGNFYTEAFF.